The 26 T cell receptor beta chains presented below share a single source sample, sequenced in a study of quantifying T cell responses using KT2 cells. Background on the study: RNA was reverse transcribed with TCR alpha and beta constant-region primers.

An oligo carrying a UMI was ligated to the cDNA 3' end. The first PCR ran three to four cycles with an equimolar RC1.1 and RC1.2 beta primer mix. TCRdb passed the UMI-ligation and nested PCR reads through MiXCR, listing each CDR3 protein once. The repertoire has some 34,000 distinct CDR3 sequences, around a tenth of them found once; the top ten carry roughly 10%. The sample comprised PBMCs spiked with cells of the T cell clone KT2. Receptor source: a human donor.

This clonotype was counted between two and nine times. The chain combines TRBV27 with TRBJ1-1; 10 nucleotides match TRBD1. Germline trimming cut 6 bases from V and 11 bases from J; bases unmatched to any gene: 15. Germline loops: CDR1 MNHEY, CDR2 SMNVEV (reference sequence). The CDR3 is 15 amino acids. CDR3 region: CASRGGTGALGGAFF. The CDR3 coding sequence is TGTGCCAGCAGGGGGGGGACAGGGGCCCTGGGAGGGGCTTTCTTT.

This clonotype was recorded at least ten times. This chain connects TRBV7-6 to TRBJ2-1; D is possibly TRBD1 (6 bases). CDR1 and CDR2 (germline): SGHVS, FNYEAQ. The V and J ends lost 4 bases and 8 bases respectively, with 6 bases between them. The CDR3 has 11 amino acids. CDR3 protein: CASSWGHEQFF. The CDR3 coding sequence is TGTGCCAGCAGCTGGGGGCATGAGCAGTTCTTC. Complete variable domain (other parts from reference TRBV7-6 and TRBJ2-1): GAGVSQSPRYKVTKRGQDVALRCDPISGHVSLYWYRQALGQGPEFLTYFNYEAQQDKSGLPNDRFSAERPEGSISTLTIQRTEQRDSAMYRCASSWGHEQFFGPGTRLTVL.

This clonotype was counted between two and nine times. The gene calls are TRBV7-8 and TRBJ2-3; D is undetermined. With 2 bases removed from V and 0 bases from J, the gap between germline ends came to 12 bases. The CDR3 is 16 residues long. Per the germline V gene, CDR1 is SGHVS and CDR2 is FQNEAQ. As DNA, the CDR3 is TGTGCCAGCAGCTTAAATCGCATGAAAAGCACAGATACGCAGTATTTT. Translation gives CASSLNRMKSTDTQYF. The complete variable domain, with remaining parts taken from reference TRBV7-8 and TRBJ2-3, reads GAGVSQSPRYKVAKRGQDVALRCDPISGHVSLFWYQQALGQGPEFLTYFQNEAQLDKSGLPSDRFFAERPEGSVSTLKIQRTQQEDSAVYLCASSLNRMKSTDTQYFGPGTRLTVL.

This chain links TRBV3-1 with TRBJ1-5; 7 bases are a match to TRBD1. The V gene's germline CDR1 is LGHDT and CDR2 YNNKEL (reference sequence). This CDR3 has 14 residues. Germline trimming cut 4 bases from V and 10 bases from J; bases unmatched to any gene: 10. DNA for the CDR3: TGTGCCAGCAGCCCCAACACAGGGGATTGCCCCCAGCATTTT. Residues: CASSPNTGDCPQHF.

This clonotype appeared many times. The chain uses TRBV7-8 and TRBJ2-5; D gene ambiguous. CDR3 length equals 15 residues. V lost 5 bases and J 3 bases, leaving 16 bases between the germline ends. Germline V CDR1 and CDR2: SGHVS, FQNEAQ. The CDR3 coding sequence is TGTGCCAGCAGCATTACCGGGCTGACCGAAGAGACCCAGTACTTC. It codes for CASSITGLTEETQYF.

This clonotype showed up just a few times. The rearrangement uses TRBV7-2 and TRBJ1-1; D gene uncertain. Germline loops: CDR1 SGHTA, CDR2 FQGNSA. This CDR3 region has 14 residues. The V and J ends lost 3 bases and 7 bases respectively, with 15 bases between them. In nucleotides, the CDR3 is TGTGCCAGCAGCTTGCGGAGAGGGTCCCTTGAAGCTTTCTTT. Its translation is CASSLRRGSLEAFF.

In its sample, this clonotype was seen a few times. This chain links TRBV3-1 with TRBJ1-2, with D hard to call. Germline V gene lookup returns CDR1 LGHDT and CDR2 YNNKEL (reference sequence). V was cut by 4 bases and J by 4 bases, with 13 bases left in between. This CDR3 is built from 14 residues. CDR3 sequence (DNA): TGTGCCAGCAGCCGGCAGGATGGACTCTATGGCTACACCTTC. As protein: CASSRQDGLYGYTF.

This clonotype was counted a few times. The V call is TRBV30, the J call TRBJ1-1; D not resolved. The CDR3 covers 14 residues. The V end lost 5 bases, the J end lost 6 bases, and 19 bases lay between the germline ends. Germline CDR1 GTSNPN, CDR2 SVGIG (reference sequence). CDR3 bases: TGTGCCTGGGCAATACCGCGTAGGTCCGCTGAAGCTTTCTTT. Protein product: CAWAIPRRSAEAFF.

This clonotype was seen at least ten times. This chain links TRBV29-1 with TRBJ2-2; 9 bases agree with TRBD2. The ends lost 4 bases at V and 7 bases at J; junction bases unmatched: 4. CDR1 and CDR2 (germline): SQVTM, ANQGSEA. This CDR3 spans 13 amino acids. The CDR3: CSVGTSASGELFF. CDR3 coding DNA: TGCAGCGTTGGGACTAGCGCGAGCGGGGAGCTGTTTTTT.

This clonotype was counted only a few times. The chain couples TRBV28 to TRBJ2-7; D is ambiguous. The CDR3 covers 13 residues. The germline V gene encodes CDR1 MDHEN and CDR2 SYDVKM. The ends were cut back, 3 bases at V and 0 bases at J, with 6 bases in the middle. CDR3 nucleotide sequence: TGTGCCAGCAGTTTGAAATTCTCCTACGAGCAGTACTTC. Protein: CASSLKFSYEQYF.

The chain uses TRBV7-3 and TRBJ2-1; D possibly corresponds to TRBD1 (5 bases). In germline, CDR1 is SGHTA, CDR2 FQGTGA. The CDR3 covers 16 residues. Trimming left V 1 base short and J 7 bases short, with 17 bases between. In DNA form, the CDR3 reads TGTGCCAGCAGCTTAAGCGCAGGGCAGCTTCGGAATGAGCAGTTCTTC. Protein sequence: CASSLSAGQLRNEQFF.

This clonotype came up a few times. The rearrangement links TRBV2 to TRBJ2-1; TRBD2 aligns across 7 bases. The CDR3 extends over 16 amino acids. Germline loops: CDR1 SNHLY, CDR2 FYNNEI. V lost 1 base to trimming and J lost 6 bases; unmatched junction nucleotides: 9. CDR3 bases: TGTGCCAGCAGTGAAGTCAGCGGGATGGGGTCCAATGAGCAGTTCTTC. Translated: CASSEVSGMGSNEQFF. Variable domain in full (rest from reference TRBV2 and TRBJ2-1): EPEVTQTPSHQVTQMGQEVILRCVPISNHLYFYWYRQILGQKVEFLVSFYNNEISEKSEIFDDQFSVERPDGSNFTLKIRSTKLEDSAMYFCASSEVSGMGSNEQFFGPGTRLTVL.

The V call is TRBV7-2, the J call TRBJ2-5; D remains unclear. Germline CDR1 is SGHTA and CDR2 is FQGNSA. CDR3 length: 16 amino acids. The V and J ends lost 1 base and 1 base respectively, with 13 bases between them. This CDR3 is CASSLVAGASQETQYF. The CDR3 DNA sequence: TGTGCCAGCAGCTTAGTAGCTGGAGCTTCCCAAGAGACCCAGTACTTC. Drawing the rest from reference TRBV7-2 and TRBJ2-5, the complete variable domain is GAGVSQSPSNKVTEKGKDVELRCDPISGHTALYWYRQSLGQGLEFLIYFQGNSAPDKSGLPSDRFSAERTGGSVSTLTIQRTQQEDSAVYLCASSLVAGASQETQYFGPGTRLLVL.

The chain joins TRBV15 to TRBJ2-2; TRBD1 agrees at 10 bases. Unmatched junction bases numbered 4, after V lost 5 bases and J lost 4 bases. The CDR3 loop spans 15 amino acids. Germline CDR1 and CDR2: LNHNV and YYDKDF (reference sequence). The CDR3 spells CATSRDRGATGELFF. In DNA form, the CDR3 reads TGTGCCACCAGCCGGGACAGGGGCGCCACCGGGGAGCTGTTTTTT.

This clonotype has a count of ten or more. The chain is built from TRBV29-1 and TRBJ2-1, with 10 nucleotides matching TRBD2. This CDR3 has 14 amino acids. Germline assignment: CDR1 SQVTM and CDR2 ANQGSEA. After removal of 5 bases from V and 9 bases from J, the junction contained 10 bases not matched to a gene. CDR3 protein: CSVSSGGDWSEQFF. For the CDR3, the DNA is TGCAGCGTTTCAAGCGGGGGGGATTGGAGTGAGCAGTTCTTC.

As for this clonotype: Possible read error: a much larger clone is one base away. The chain uses TRBV30 and TRBJ1-2; 7 positions agree with TRBD1. Germline CDR1 reads GTSNPN; CDR2 reads SVGIG (reference sequence). With 5 bases clipped from V and 3 bases from J, the junction kept 9 bases outside the gene matches. The CDR3 runs 14 residues. Here the CDR3 DNA reads TGTGCCTGGGGTGCCCACAGGGGAGACTATGGCTACACCTTC. Encoded protein: CAWGAHRGDYGYTF.

This clonotype came up many times. The chain combines TRBV29-1 with TRBJ2-7; TRBD1 aligns across 9 bases. The CDR3 runs to 13 residues. Trimming at V came to 6 bases and at J to 6 bases, leaving 9 bases not matched to a gene. The germline V gene encodes CDR1 SQVTM and CDR2 ANQGSEA. The CDR3 region has the DNA TGCAGCGTCACTAGGACAGGGGAAGGCGAGCAGTACTTC. Protein: CSVTRTGEGEQYF.

This clonotype came up many times. This CDR3 is CASSYSGARSDTQYF. CDR3 in DNA: TGTGCCAGCAGTTACTCGGGGGCTCGCTCAGATACGCAGTATTTT. The chain links TRBV6-5 to TRBJ2-3; TRBD1 is a possible D gene (6 bases). The V gene's germline CDR1 is MNHEY and CDR2 SVGAGI. The CDR3 sequence is 15 residues long. V was cut by 0 bases and J by 4 bases, with 11 bases left in between.

The chain joins TRBV6-6 to TRBJ1-6, with 8 bases lining up with TRBD1. The CDR3 is 17 amino acids. In germline, CDR1 is MNHNY, CDR2 SVGAGI (reference sequence). The V and J ends lost 2 bases and 1 base, in that order; junction bases with no gene match: 4. The CDR3 region has the DNA TGTGCCAGCAGTTACACAGGGGGAATTTCCTATAATTCACCCCTCCACTTT. Its translation: CASSYTGGISYNSPLHF.

This chain uses TRBV14 with TRBJ2-7; D unclear. The V end was cut by 4 bases, the J end by 4 bases, with 8 bases between. Per germline, CDR1 SGHDN and CDR2 FVKESK. The CDR3 has 12 residues. The CDR3 region has the DNA TGTGCCAGCAGCCCCTTGGGGTACGAGCAGTACTTC. It yields the protein CASSPLGYEQYF.

This clonotype was seen a few times. DNA for the CDR3: TGTGCCAGCAGCCTACCGGGCTATCCATGGAATGAGCAGTTCTTC. It yields the protein CASSLPGYPWNEQFF. The V and J genes are TRBV14 and TRBJ2-1; D unclear. CDR1 is SGHDN, CDR2 FVKESK, per germline. CDR3 size: 15 residues. V lost 4 bases, J lost 7 bases, and 17 bases lay in between.

This clonotype was counted ten times or more. This chain links TRBV27 with TRBJ2-1; possible D gene TRBD1, 5 bases. This CDR3 has 16 residues. Trimming pared 4 bases from V and 0 bases from J, leaving 13 bases between. Germline CDR1 MNHEY, CDR2 SMNVEV (reference sequence). Written as DNA, the CDR3 is TGTGCCAGCAGTTCGGCTGGGGCGGACTCCTACAATGAGCAGTTCTTC. Amino acids: CASSSAGADSYNEQFF.

The V and J genes are TRBV7-8 and TRBJ2-1; D gene ambiguous. The ends were cut back, 1 base at V and 2 bases at J, with 6 bases in the middle. This CDR3 is built from 14 residues. In germline, CDR1 is SGHVS, CDR2 FQNEAQ. Here the CDR3 DNA reads TGTGCCAGCAGCTTAGGGCTAACCTACAATGAGCAGTTCTTC. This encodes CASSLGLTYNEQFF.

This clonotype was detected a few times. J is TRBJ2-7 and V is TRBV7-9; 9 positions match TRBD2. V shed 1 base, J shed 2 bases, and the junction held 6 bases outside the gene matches. This CDR3 has 16 amino acids. Germline-derived CDR1 and CDR2 are SEHNR and FQNEAQ (reference sequence). CDR3 residues: CASSLGPGLATYEQYF. The CDR3 DNA sequence: TGTGCCAGCAGCTTAGGTCCGGGACTAGCAACCTACGAGCAGTACTTC.

This clonotype was picked up a small number of times. This sequence joins TRBV7-8 and TRBJ1-1; the D gene is possibly TRBD1 (5 bases). V was clipped by 0 bases and J by 0 bases, with 17 bases between them. Germline V gene lookup returns CDR1 SGHVS and CDR2 FQNEAQ. There are 18 residues in the CDR3. The CDR3 is CASSLAGGVGVMNTEAFF. In DNA form, the CDR3 reads TGTGCCAGCAGCTTAGCTGGGGGGGTTGGGGTCATGAACACTGAAGCTTTCTTT.

The genes are TRBV18 and TRBJ1-1; the D is unclear. The CDR3 is 13 amino acids. V lost 3 bases and J 2 bases, leaving 7 bases between the germline ends. Per the germline V gene, CDR1 is KGHSH and CDR2 is LQKENI. The CDR3 here is CASSPGGNTEAFF. The DNA of the CDR3 is TGTGCCAGCTCACCGGGTGGAAACACTGAAGCTTTCTTT.